These T cell receptor beta chains were read from a single sample in a study of post-analysis software for immune sequencing data. From the PCR reads, TCRdb called clonotypes with MiXCR, one entry per CDR3 protein. The repertoire consists of 550,000 to 700,000 distinct CDR3 sequences, with about 40% occurring once and the leading ten covering approximately 1.7%. Sequencing was performed on blood. The source is a girl under 18 with multiple sclerosis. The CDR3 runs from the conserved cysteine through the conserved F or W. The D gene is left open where the match is weak. Only some rows state a clone size, as once, few, many or a class for expanded clones.

J gene: TRBJ2-7
V gene: TRBV9
D gene: .
clone size: .
CDR3 DNA: TGTGTCAGCAGCGTAGGACGGGGCACAAGCTCCTACGAGCAGTACTTC
CDR3 protein: CVSSVGRGTSSYEQYF

J gene: TRBJ2-7
V gene: TRBV12-3/TRBV12-4
D gene: .
clone size: .
CDR3 DNA: TGTGCCAGCACCGTTGGAAGGGTAGGGGAGCAGTACTTC
CDR3 protein: CASTVGRVGEQYF

J gene: TRBJ2-1
V gene: TRBV12-3/TRBV12-4
D gene: TRBD1
clone size: .
CDR3 DNA: TGTGCCAGCAGCTCCAAAGGACAGGGGTACAATGAGCAGTTCTTC
CDR3 protein: CASSSKGQGYNEQFF

J gene: TRBJ2-5
V gene: TRBV6-5
D gene: .
clone size: .
CDR3 DNA: TGCGCCAGCAGGCCCTCGGGCGTCCCTATCCAAGAGACCCAGTACTTC
CDR3 protein: CASRPSGVPIQETQYF

J gene: TRBJ2-3
V gene: TRBV7-9
D gene: .
clone size: .
CDR3 DNA: TGTGCCAGCAGCTTAGGGGGGAACGGTCCCGCAGCAGATACGCAGTATTTT
CDR3 protein: CASSLGGNGPAADTQYF

J gene: TRBJ1-1
V gene: TRBV7-2
D gene: .
clone size: few
CDR3 DNA: TGTGCCAGCCTTGGGACCAGGGGCGTGAACACTGAAGCTTTCTTT
CDR3 protein: CASLGTRGVNTEAFF

J gene: TRBJ1-1
V gene: TRBV5-1
D gene: .
clone size: few
CDR3 DNA: TGCGCCAGCAGCTTGGACCCGACAAACCTTAACACTGAAGCTTTCTTT
CDR3 protein: CASSLDPTNLNTEAFF

J gene: TRBJ2-7
V gene: TRBV5-1
D gene: .
clone size: .
CDR3 DNA: TGCGCCAGCAGACTAGCCCCGAATATCTACGAGCAGTACTTC
CDR3 protein: CASRLAPNIYEQYF

J gene: TRBJ2-3
V gene: TRBV24-1
D gene: .
clone size: few
CDR3 DNA: .
CDR3 protein: CATSDSGRAAGSTDTQYF

J gene: TRBJ2-7
V gene: TRBV7-8
D gene: .
clone size: .
CDR3 DNA: TGTGCCAGCAGCTTACTCAGGGGCTACGAGCAGTACTTC
CDR3 protein: CASSLLRGYEQYF

J gene: TRBJ2-5
V gene: TRBV10-3
D gene: .
clone size: few
CDR3 DNA: TGTGCCATCAGTGAGTCATTCGACAGCCCGCAAGAGACCCAGTACTTC
CDR3 protein: CAISESFDSPQETQYF

J gene: TRBJ1-5
V gene: TRBV10-3
D gene: .
clone size: .
CDR3 DNA: TGTGCCATCAGTGGGGACAACAATCAGCCCCAGCATTTT
CDR3 protein: CAISGDNNQPQHF

J gene: TRBJ1-6
V gene: TRBV12-3/TRBV12-4
D gene: .
clone size: few
CDR3 DNA: TGTGCCAGCGGAATTGCTGGGGGCCGGATCACCCTCCACTTT
CDR3 protein: CASGIAGGRITLHF

J gene: TRBJ2-7
V gene: TRBV12-3/TRBV12-4
D gene: .
clone size: .
CDR3 DNA: TGTGCCAGCAGTGTGGGCCGAGGATCCGAGCAGTACTTC
CDR3 protein: CASSVGRGSEQYF

J gene: TRBJ1-1
V gene: TRBV7-2
D gene: TRBD1
clone size: few
CDR3 DNA: TGTGCCAGCAGTGGGGGACAGGGGGCCTTGGGGACTGAAGCTTTCTTT
CDR3 protein: CASSGGQGALGTEAFF

J gene: TRBJ2-3
V gene: TRBV10-3
D gene: TRBD2
clone size: .
CDR3 DNA: TGTGCCATCAGTCACGGCGGGAGTGGCACAGATACGCAGTATTTT
CDR3 protein: CAISHGGSGTDTQYF

J gene: TRBJ2-1
V gene: TRBV6-5
D gene: .
clone size: .
CDR3 DNA: TGTGCCAGCAGTTCCTCATCGAGCTCCTACAATGAGCAGTTCTTC
CDR3 protein: CASSSSSSSYNEQFF

J gene: TRBJ2-5
V gene: TRBV5-1
D gene: .
clone size: .
CDR3 DNA: TGCGCCAGCAGCGAGCGGGTAGGGGCGGAGACCCAGTACTTC
CDR3 protein: CASSERVGAETQYF

J gene: TRBJ2-7
V gene: TRBV27
D gene: TRBD2
clone size: few
CDR3 DNA: TGTGCCAGCACCCGACTAGCGGGTTCCTACGAGCAGTACTTC
CDR3 protein: CASTRLAGSYEQYF